The clone carrying this T cell receptor (beta chain) was recorded once. After removal of 5 bases from V and 10 bases from J, the junction contained 6 bases not matched to a gene. CDR3 length: 12 residues. Germline V CDR1 and CDR2: MDHEN, SYDVKM. The data are from a study of blood T cell repertoires in COVID-19. Data came from immunoSEQ multiplex PCR; TCRdb stores just in-frame clones and leaves some out. This sample has 85,000 to 120,000 clones, with 87% found just once. The TCR originated in a woman between 45 and 65 years old with COVID-19, enrolled during active disease. Sequenced input: peripheral blood. The V gene is TRBV28, the J gene TRBJ1-1; 8 nucleotides align to TRBD1. CDR3 in DNA: TGTGCCAGCAGTCATCAGGGGGCATTAGCTTTCTTT. Translated: CASSHQGALAFF.